These 5 T cell receptor beta chains were all obtained from the same sample, sequenced in a study of T-cell memory formation after mild COVID-19. TCRdb called the 5' RACE reads again in MiXCR, with one record for every CDR3 protein. The sample has some 350,000 distinct CDR3 sequences; roughly 13% are singletons. Input material: PBMCs or a T cell subset sorted from them (not recorded which). The receptors come from a man aged 18 to 29 who had mild COVID-19 (a few samples of this study predate the infection). Cell type and time point are not known.

This clonotype was seen at least ten times. V gene TRBV6-5 combines with J gene TRBJ2-1; TRBD2 matches 8 bases. The germline V gene has CDR1 MNHEY and CDR2 SVGAGI. V was pared by 5 bases and J by 0 bases, with 6 bases of the junction left unmatched. CDR3 size: 16 residues. The CDR3 reads CASSPSGGSSYNEQFF. The CDR3 DNA sequence: TGTGCCAGCAGTCCGAGCGGGGGAAGCTCCTACAATGAGCAGTTCTTC.

In its sample, this clonotype was seen a few times. This chain joins TRBV5-1 and TRBJ2-3; D remains unclear. V gave up 5 bases and J gave up 2 bases, with 12 bases separating them. The CDR3 has 14 residues. Per germline, CDR1 SGHRS and CDR2 YFSETQ. DNA for the CDR3: TGCGCCAGCAGGTCCGCACCTAACACAGATACGCAGTATTTT. It encodes CASRSAPNTDTQYF. Supplemented by reference TRBV5-1 and TRBJ2-3, the full variable domain reads KAGVTQTPRYLIKTRGQQVTLSCSPISGHRSVSWYQQTPGQGLQFLFEYFSETQRNKGNFPGRFSGRQFSNSRSEMNVSTLELGDSALYLCASRSAPNTDTQYFGPGTRLTVL.

The genes are TRBV28 and TRBJ2-4; no firm D call. The length of the CDR3 is 13 residues. V was cut by 2 bases and J by 10 bases, with 12 bases left in between. Germline V gene sequence: CDR1 MDHEN, CDR2 SYDVKM. CDR3 in DNA: TGTGCCAGCAGTTTACCTGGGAATCGGATTCAGTACTTC. Translated, it gives CASSLPGNRIQYF.

There are a few counts of this clonotype. This chain links TRBV5-1 with TRBJ1-4; D is possibly TRBD1 (5 bases). The CDR3 has 16 amino acids. Trimming shortened V by 6 bases and J by 0 bases, and 15 bases separated the two germline ends. The V gene's germline CDR1 is SGHRS and CDR2 YFSETQ. For the CDR3, the DNA is TGCGCCAGCACCAAGGACACGGGAGCAACTAATGAAAAACTGTTTTTT. Protein: CASTKDTGATNEKLFF. Full variable domain (remainder filled in from reference TRBV5-1 and TRBJ1-4): KAGVTQTPRYLIKTRGQQVTLSCSPISGHRSVSWYQQTPGQGLQFLFEYFSETQRNKGNFPGRFSGRQFSNSRSEMNVSTLELGDSALYLCASTKDTGATNEKLFFGSGTQLSVL.

This clonotype was found a few times. V and J are TRBV20-1 and TRBJ2-3; D remains unclear. Germline CDR1 is DFQATT and CDR2 is SNEGSKA (reference sequence). The CDR3 is 14 residues long. V lost 6 bases to trimming and J lost 2 bases, with 15 bases between them. The chain's CDR3 is CSAPWGTATDTQYF. Here the CDR3 DNA reads TGCAGTGCCCCCTGGGGAACTGCCACAGATACGCAGTATTTT.